This is a list of T cell receptor beta chains from one sample in a study of blood T cell repertoires in COVID-19. The data were produced by immunoSEQ multiplex PCR, yet TCRdb's version contains in-frame clones alone and is incomplete. The sample includes about 370,000 clones, 90% of them seen just once. What was sequenced was peripheral blood. The receptors were gathered from a man in his late teens or twenties with active or convalescent COVID-19. The conserved cysteine and the conserved F or W are not part of the CDR3 here. The order of the fields is D gene, V gene, clone size, J gene, CDR3 protein. The D gene is left open where the match is weak. Part of the rows lack a size; the others show once, few, many or a class for expanded clones.

NA	TRBV6-2/TRBV6-3	NA	TRBJ2-1	ASSYEHEQF
NA	TRBV4-2	few	TRBJ1-1	ASSLPGTSGTEAF
TRBD2	TRBV6-5	NA	TRBJ2-3	ASSYSLRGVADTQY
NA	TRBV5-4	NA	TRBJ1-3	ASSRRQGSGNTIY
NA	TRBV4-3	NA	TRBJ2-7	ASSQDAAGDPYEQY
TRBD1	TRBV29-1	NA	TRBJ1-1	SVTGTGRTEAF
TRBD1	TRBV6-5	NA	TRBJ1-1	ASSKTGRNTEAF
NA	TRBV7-3	NA	TRBJ1-6	ASSHTGSDSPLH
NA	TRBV19	NA	TRBJ1-2	ASSSRAGRYNSHGYT
NA	TRBV7-9	NA	TRBJ2-2	ASRGLAPGELF
TRBD2	TRBV11-2	once	TRBJ2-3	ASSPRTSGRAGDTQY
NA	TRBV7-9	NA	TRBJ1-2	ASSPWAQANYGYT
NA	TRBV9	few	TRBJ2-7	ASSVDPQAYEQY
TRBD1	TRBV5-1	NA	TRBJ2-3	ASSLGAGGTTDTQY
NA	TRBV4-1	NA	TRBJ1-4	ASSQGLTTNEKLF
NA	TRBV27	NA	TRBJ2-1	ASSLTRDEQF
NA	TRBV4-1	NA	TRBJ1-2	ASSQVTGEYGYT
TRBD1	TRBV7-2	NA	TRBJ1-4	ASSKQTGGREKLF
TRBD2	TRBV27	few	TRBJ2-7	ASSLRGAYEQY
TRBD1	TRBV28	NA	TRBJ1-2	ASSLGAGTGGNYGYT
TRBD1	TRBV5-5	NA	TRBJ1-2	ASSRTGENYGYT
NA	TRBV28	NA	TRBJ1-1	ASSSRWGQNTEAF
TRBD1	TRBV5-1	NA	TRBJ2-1	ASDRGNNNEQF
TRBD1	TRBV7-2	NA	TRBJ1-1	ASRGYDRVGTEAF
NA	TRBV3-1/TRBV3-2	few	TRBJ1-1	ASSQDRGRSAF
NA	TRBV12-3/TRBV12-4	NA	TRBJ2-5	ASRKTVQETQY
NA	TRBV11-2	NA	TRBJ1-4	ASSLDIARTTNEKLF
TRBD1	TRBV19	NA	TRBJ1-1	ASSMAGGWTEAF
NA	TRBV27	NA	TRBJ2-5	ASWRVGVGETQY
NA	TRBV11-2	NA	TRBJ2-2	ASSPLGENTGELF
NA	TRBV4-3	NA	TRBJ1-1	ASSQEVGAEAF
NA	TRBV7-3	NA	TRBJ2-5	ASSYRGGETQY
NA	TRBV28	NA	TRBJ1-1	ASNDRPGSYTEAF
NA	TRBV4-3	NA	TRBJ2-3	ASSATLGASDTQY
TRBD2	TRBV24-1	NA	TRBJ2-1	ATSEYGTSGNEQF
TRBD1	TRBV18	NA	TRBJ2-3	ASSLARQGAVTDTQY
TRBD2	TRBV4-3	NA	TRBJ2-5	ASSGRLAGVETQY
NA	TRBV7-2	NA	TRBJ1-1	ASSLVIGLNTEAF
TRBD2	TRBV24-1	NA	TRBJ2-1	ATSDLPLAGGLNEQF
NA	TRBV21-1	few	TRBJ1-2	ASTEQGAGGYT